Following are 29 T cell receptor beta chains from one sample sequenced in a study of neurological immune-mediated disorders. TCRdb re-derived calls from the 5' RACE reads in MiXCR, one entry per CDR3 protein. The repertoire holds about 76,000 distinct CDR3 sequences, with approximately 17% as singletons. The sample taken for sequencing was PBMCs. These receptors were obtained from a woman in her thirties or forties in good health.

This clonotype has just one count. V is TRBV10-3 and J is TRBJ1-5; no definite D call. The V and J ends lost 5 bases and 4 bases respectively, with 6 bases between them. This CDR3 has 12 residues. Germline V gene sequence: CDR1 ENHRY, CDR2 SYGVKD. CDR3 sequence: CAISPNNQPQHF. CDR3 nucleotide sequence: TGTGCCATCAGTCCGAATAATCAGCCCCAGCATTTT.

Concerning this clonotype itself: Just one base apart from a much larger clone, this may be a read error. The genes are TRBV5-1 and TRBJ1-4; maybe TRBD1 (5 bases). Germline CDR1 SGHRS, CDR2 YFSETQ. This CDR3 has 13 residues. The chain's CDR3 is CSSSLGGDEKLFF. CDR3 nucleotide sequence: TGCTCCAGCAGCTTGGGAGGGGACGAAAAACTGTTTTTT. The variable domain in full, completed from reference TRBV5-1 and TRBJ1-4, reads KAGVTQTPRYLIKTRGQQVTLSCSPISGHRSVSWYQQTPGQGLQFLFEYFSETQRNKGNFPGRFSGRQFSNSRSEMNVSTLELGDSALYLCSSSLGGDEKLFFGSGTQLSVL.

This clonotype has ten or more counts. J is TRBJ1-2 and V is TRBV20-1, with 8 positions matching TRBD1. This CDR3 contains 18 residues. Germline V gene data show CDR1 as DFQATT and CDR2 as SNEGSKA (reference sequence). With 0 bases clipped from V and 0 bases from J, the junction kept 12 bases outside the gene matches. CDR3 protein: CSARESIDRGLANYGYTF. DNA for the CDR3: TGCAGTGCTAGAGAATCAATTGACAGGGGTCTGGCTAACTATGGCTACACCTTC.

This clonotype was counted at least ten times. V usage is TRBV7-8 and J usage is TRBJ2-1; TRBD2 agrees at 9 bases. The CDR3 has 15 residues. Germline assignment: CDR1 SGHVS and CDR2 FQNEAQ. V lost 5 bases to trimming and J lost 6 bases; unmatched junction nucleotides: 8. The CDR3, as DNA: TGTGCCAGCAGCAGATCCGGGACTAGCATCAATGAGCAGTTCTTC. Protein sequence: CASSRSGTSINEQFF.

In its sample, this clonotype was seen many times. The chain has TRBV7-2 and TRBJ2-5, with D hard to call. This CDR3 is 15 amino acids long. Between the trimmed V and J ends, which lost 5 bases and 0 bases, there was a span of 13 bases. In germline, CDR1 is SGHTA, CDR2 FQGNSA. In nucleotides, the CDR3 is TGTGCCAGCAGCGACCGATTAGCAAACCAAGAGACCCAGTACTTC. Its translation is CASSDRLANQETQYF.

This clonotype appeared many times. The chain recombines TRBV30 with TRBJ1-2; no clear D gene. Germline V lookup: CDR1 GTSNPN, CDR2 SVGIG (reference sequence). The CDR3 has 13 amino acids. Deletions cut 4 bases from V and 7 bases from J, with 16 bases between. CDR3 residues: CAWKSEVVGGYTF. CDR3 in DNA: TGTGCCTGGAAGTCGGAGGTGGTAGGTGGCTACACCTTC.

In this sample, this clonotype is medium-sized. J is TRBJ2-2 and V is TRBV5-5; a weak D match, TRBD1 (6 bases). The germline V gene has CDR1 SGHKS and CDR2 YYEKEE (reference sequence). V shed 1 base and J shed 7 bases, with 23 bases lying between them. This CDR3 spans 18 amino acids. CDR3 region: CASSLSPDSTTWGGELFF. CDR3 nucleotides: TGTGCCAGCAGCTTGAGCCCGGACAGCACGACTTGGGGCGGGGAGCTGTTTTTT.

In its sample, this clonotype was seen many times. The chain couples TRBV2 to TRBJ2-1; TRBD2 matches 9 bases. CDR1 and CDR2 (germline): SNHLY, FYNNEI. The CDR3 is 12 residues long. The junction had 12 bases not matched to a gene; V was cut back by 11 bases and J by 13 bases. CDR3 in amino acids: CASGGGAPSQFF. Here the CDR3 DNA reads TGTGCCTCGGGCGGGGGGGCCCCTTCCCAGTTCTTC.

This clonotype has a count of ten or more. The J gene is TRBJ2-4, the V gene TRBV11-1; 13 bases match TRBD2. Germline V gene sequence: CDR1 SGHAT, CDR2 FQDESV (reference sequence). After removal of 5 bases from V and 6 bases from J, the junction contained 13 bases not matched to a gene. The CDR3 consists of 18 residues. In DNA, the CDR3 is TGTGCCAGCAGCCTTTTAGGTGGGACTAGCGGGAAGTTAAACATTCAGTACTTC. Protein sequence: CASSLLGGTSGKLNIQYF.

In its sample, this clonotype was seen many times. The J gene is TRBJ2-3, the V gene TRBV7-3, with 13 bases matching TRBD2. Germline V gene lookup returns CDR1 SGHTA and CDR2 FQGTGA. V shed 0 bases, J shed 0 bases, and the junction held 3 bases outside the gene matches. The CDR3 has 18 residues. The CDR3 DNA reads as TGTGCCAGCAGCTTAACGGGGACTAGCGGGGTCAGCACAGATACGCAGTATTTT. This sequence encodes CASSLTGTSGVSTDTQYF.

This clonotype has a count of ten or more. The V call is TRBV21-1, the J call TRBJ2-1; TRBD2, the table's D call, was not compared with the DNA. TRBV21-1 is a pseudogene locus. The CDR3 loop spans 18 amino acids. The CDR3 coding sequence is TGTGCCAGCAGCAAAGAGTCTAGTATTAGTAGGTCCTACAATGAGCAGTTCTTC. Translated: CASSKESSISRSYNEQFF.

This clonotype came up many times. V usage is TRBV20-1 and J usage is TRBJ1-2, with D maybe TRBD1 (5 bases). The V gene lost 5 bases and the J gene lost 0 bases, with 16 bases spanning the gap. The CDR3 extends over 15 amino acids. Germline CDR1 reads DFQATT; CDR2 reads SNEGSKA (reference sequence). As DNA, the CDR3 is TGCAGTGCTTTTTCGAGTGAAGGGGCTAACTATGGCTACACCTTC. Its protein product is CSAFSSEGANYGYTF.

In regard to this clonotype: A much bigger clone sits one base away, suggesting this may be a read error. V is TRBV12-3 or TRBV12-4 and J is TRBJ2-1; 14 bases fit TRBD2. The V gene end was trimmed by 5 bases and the J gene end by 0 bases; junction bases not matched to a gene: 12. The length of the CDR3 is 20 residues. In nucleotides, the CDR3 is TGTGCCAGCAGTGCCGTGGGACTAGCGGGGGACCCGAGCTCCTACAATGAGCAGTTCTTC. This sequence encodes CASSAVGLAGDPSSYNEQFF.

This clonotype has at least ten counts. The V gene is TRBV4-1, the J gene TRBJ2-5; the D gene could be TRBD1 or TRBD2 (6 bases each). Germline values: CDR1 MGHRA, CDR2 YSYEKL. Trimming shortened V by 4 bases and J by 5 bases, and 14 bases separated the two germline ends. The CDR3 totals 14 residues. This chain's CDR3 is CASSPEGGVETQYF. CDR3 DNA: TGCGCCAGCAGCCCAGAGGGGGGAGTTGAGACCCAGTACTTC.

Many counts were recorded for this clonotype. Written as DNA, the CDR3 is TGTGCCAGCAGTTACTCGTCTCCTCTCGGCAGGGGGCCTGGCTACACCTTC. It specifies CASSYSSPLGRGPGYTF. V gene TRBV6-2 or TRBV6-3 combines with J gene TRBJ1-2; 8 nucleotides agree with TRBD1. The V segment lost 0 bases and the J segment 7 bases; nucleotides outside the gene matches: 13. This CDR3 spans 17 amino acids. CDR1 is MNHEY, CDR2 SVGEGT, per germline.

In this sample, this clonotype turned up a few times. The chain carries TRBV25-1 and TRBJ1-2; unclear D gene. This CDR3 comprises 12 residues. V was trimmed by 8 bases and J by 4 bases, leaving 11 bases between them. Per germline, CDR1 MGHDK and CDR2 SYGVNS. This CDR3 reads CASVDRLYGYTF. In DNA form, the CDR3 reads TGTGCCAGCGTGGACCGCCTCTATGGCTACACCTTC.

This clonotype has a count of ten or more. J is TRBJ2-3 and V is TRBV12-3 or TRBV12-4, with TRBD2 matching over 10 bases. CDR3 length equals 14 residues. The V segment lost 5 bases and the J segment 4 bases; nucleotides outside the gene matches: 3. Here the CDR3 DNA reads TGTGCCAGCAGTACTCTAGCGGGGGCAGATACGCAGTATTTT. This sequence encodes CASSTLAGADTQYF.

In this sample, this clonotype turned up many times. The chain is built from TRBV3-1 and TRBJ2-3; possible D gene TRBD2, 6 bases. Germline loops: CDR1 LGHDT, CDR2 YNNKEL (reference sequence). This CDR3 is built from 14 residues. The V end was cut by 1 base, the J end by 4 bases, with 9 bases between. The CDR3 here is CASSQGPGADTQYF. CDR3 DNA sequence: TGTGCCAGCAGCCAAGGCCCGGGGGCAGATACGCAGTATTTT.

This clonotype occurred many times. The chain joins TRBV5-1 to TRBJ2-3; possibly TRBD1 for D (5 bases). V was pared by 3 bases and J by 4 bases, with 27 bases between. CDR3 size: 19 residues. The germline CDR1 and CDR2 sequences are SGHRS and YFSETQ. The CDR3 DNA follows: TGCGCCAGCAGCTCCGGTAACCCTATTGGGGCAATCGAGTCAGATACGCAGTATTTT. Protein: CASSSGNPIGAIESDTQYF.

By share of the sample, this clonotype is medium-sized. This chain links TRBV15 with TRBJ1-2; D ambiguous. Germline V CDR1 and CDR2: LNHNV, YYDKDF (reference sequence). Trimming left V 5 bases short and J 1 base short, with 11 bases between. The CDR3 extends over 14 amino acids. CDR3 coding DNA: TGTGCCACCAGCCCGACGGGCCTTAACTATGGCTACACCTTC. Its translation is CATSPTGLNYGYTF.

This clonotype was seen at least ten times. This chain connects TRBV5-1 to TRBJ2-1, with 8 bases fitting TRBD2. Germline trimming cut 0 bases from V and 5 bases from J; bases unmatched to any gene: 4. The CDR3 is 15 residues long. CDR1 and CDR2 (germline): SGHRS, YFSETQ. CDR3 in DNA: TGCGCCAGCAGCTTGGTAGCGGGGACCCACAATGAGCAGTTCTTC. This sequence encodes CASSLVAGTHNEQFF.

This clonotype was recorded many times. V gene TRBV6-1 combines with J gene TRBJ1-5, with D tentatively TRBD1 (6 bases). The CDR3 covers 15 residues. V lost 4 bases to trimming and J lost 4 bases, with 14 bases between them. In germline, CDR1 is MNHNS, CDR2 SASEGT. The CDR3 is CASSGRGEGNQPQHF. The CDR3 DNA reads TGTGCCAGCAGTGGAAGGGGGGAGGGGAATCAGCCCCAGCATTTT.

This clonotype was detected many times. V and J are TRBV5-1 and TRBJ2-4; D may be TRBD2 (6 bases). Trimming stripped 8 bases from V and 12 bases from J, with 21 bases between. In germline, CDR1 is SGHRS, CDR2 YFSETQ. This CDR3 region has 13 residues. CDR3 DNA: TGCGCCAGTAGACTAGGGGCCGGGAAGGATCAGTACTTC. This gives the protein CASRLGAGKDQYF.

The gene calls are TRBV3-1 and TRBJ1-2; D is ambiguous. This CDR3 has 14 amino acids. Trimming left V 1 base short and J 7 bases short, with 13 bases between. CDR1 is LGHDT and CDR2 is YNNKEL in the germline V gene (reference sequence). DNA of the CDR3: TGTGCCAGCAGCCAAGGGGCTGACAAAGGTGGCTACACCTTC. Its protein is CASSQGADKGGYTF.

The chain uses TRBV20-1 and TRBJ1-6; 10 bases agree with TRBD1. CDR1 is DFQATT, CDR2 SNEGSKA, per germline (reference sequence). V was pared by 3 bases and J by 1 base, with 6 bases of the junction left unmatched. This CDR3 has 17 residues. The CDR3 here is CSASLGTGASYNSPLHF. The CDR3 DNA reads as TGCAGTGCTAGCTTAGGGACAGGGGCGTCCTATAATTCACCCCTCCACTTT.

This clonotype occurred many times. The rearrangement links TRBV3-1 to TRBJ1-2; D call uncertain. Trimming stripped 6 bases from V and 4 bases from J, with 15 bases between. There are 14 residues in the CDR3. Germline V gene data show CDR1 as LGHDT and CDR2 as YNNKEL (reference sequence). The CDR3 DNA sequence: TGTGCCAGCAGTTTAGGAGAGGGTCTCTATGGCTACACCTTC. This gives the protein CASSLGEGLYGYTF.

The CDR3 reads CASSFGGMANQPQHF. The CDR3 DNA reads TGTGCCAGCAGTTTTGGGGGAATGGCGAATCAGCCCCAGCATTTT. The chain carries TRBV12-3 or TRBV12-4 and TRBJ1-5; a possible D gene is TRBD1 (5 bases). The CDR3 covers 15 residues. Trimming cost V 3 bases and J 4 bases, with 13 bases left between them.

The sample holds many counts of this clonotype. The chain combines TRBV7-6 with TRBJ2-2; no definite D call. Germline V gene data show CDR1 as SGHVS and CDR2 as FNYEAQ. This CDR3 region has 13 residues. The V end was cut by 5 bases, the J end by 7 bases, with 11 bases between. The DNA for the CDR3 is TGTGCCAGCAGCCCCTTGGGGTTCGGGGAGCTGTTTTTT. Translated: CASSPLGFGELFF. The full variable domain, with the rest looked up from reference TRBV7-6 and TRBJ2-2, is GAGVSQSPRYKVTKRGQDVALRCDPISGHVSLYWYRQALGQGPEFLTYFNYEAQQDKSGLPNDRFSAERPEGSISTLTIQRTEQRDSAMYRCASSPLGFGELFFGEGSRLTVL.

This clonotype was recorded at least ten times. The chain carries TRBV4-2 and TRBJ1-1; 8 bases are shared with TRBD1. The CDR3 is made up of 15 amino acids. CDR1 and CDR2 (germline): LGHNA, YNFKEQ. After removal of 2 bases from V and 0 bases from J, the junction contained 2 bases not matched to a gene. The CDR3 sequence: CASSQTTGVNTEAFF. Written as DNA, the CDR3 is TGTGCCAGCAGCCAAACGACAGGGGTGAACACTGAAGCTTTCTTT.